A single sample gave rise to the 28 T cell receptor beta chains below, sequenced in a study of CD4+ T cells in melanoma. Profiling relied on immunoSEQ multiplex PCR, and the TCRdb table lists in-frame clones only, not all of them. This table has 14,000 to 15,000 clones, approximately 57% appearing once. Sequencing was done on a sample of cells from a culture (not recorded whether cultured in vitro). The receptors come from a human donor with melanoma.

This chain uses TRBV11-1 with TRBJ1-1; the match to TRBD1 covers 7 bases. The ends lost 3 bases at V and 1 base at J; junction bases unmatched: 2. The CDR3 sequence is 14 residues long. Germline V gene sequence: CDR1 SGHAT, CDR2 FQDESV (reference sequence). The CDR3 sequence is CASSLDRWNTEAFF. DNA for the CDR3: TGTGCCAGCAGCTTGGACAGGTGGAACACTGAAGCTTTCTTT.

V gene TRBV5-8 combines with J gene TRBJ2-5; 8 positions match TRBD2. Germline V gene lookup returns CDR1 SGHTS and CDR2 YDEGEE. The CDR3 runs 14 residues. The trim removed 6 bases at V and 5 bases at J, leaving 9 bases unmatched. Here the CDR3 DNA reads TGTGCCAGCATCCTGCGGGGGGCGAAGGAGACCCAGTACTTC. It encodes CASILRGAKETQYF.

J is TRBJ2-2 and V is TRBV29-1; D remains unclear. Germline CDR1 is SQVTM and CDR2 is ANQGSEA. The CDR3 spans 12 residues. The V and J ends lost 5 bases and 7 bases respectively, with 11 bases between them. The CDR3 loop is CSVFSDSGELFF. For the CDR3, the DNA is TGCAGCGTTTTCAGCGATAGCGGGGAGCTGTTTTTT.

The rearrangement joins TRBV30 to TRBJ1-2; D possibly corresponds to TRBD1 (6 bases). This CDR3 spans 15 amino acids. Germline loops: CDR1 GTSNPN, CDR2 SVGIG (reference sequence). The ends were cut back, 0 bases at V and 4 bases at J, with 15 bases in the middle. The CDR3 DNA sequence: TGTGCCTGGAGTGTTATGGGGGCAGTCACCTATGGCTACACCTTC. It encodes CAWSVMGAVTYGYTF.

The rearrangement joins TRBV6-5 to TRBJ1-4; D is possibly TRBD1 (6 bases). V lost 5 bases and J lost 4, with 11 bases in between. CDR3 length: 14 amino acids. Germline CDR1 and CDR2: MNHEY and SVGAGI. The CDR3 DNA is TGTGCCAGCAGTCCGGGGGCCAGTAATGAAAAACTGTTTTTT. Its translation: CASSPGASNEKLFF.

This clone has only a few counts. This rearrangement joins TRBV9 to TRBJ1-4, with D possibly matching TRBD1 (5 bases). The CDR3 contains 14 residues. V was clipped by 3 bases and J by 11 bases, with 17 bases between them. Germline CDR1 and CDR2: SGDLS and YYNGEE. CDR3: CASSDQAGDGKLFF. The DNA of the CDR3 is TGTGCCAGCAGCGATCAAGCGGGGGATGGGAAACTGTTTTTT.

This clone was counted a single time. The rearrangement joins TRBV4-2 to TRBJ1-1, with D tentatively TRBD1 (5 bases). This CDR3 spans 14 amino acids. V lost 5 bases and J 4 bases, leaving 14 bases between the germline ends. Germline V gene lookup returns CDR1 LGHNA and CDR2 YNFKEQ. The CDR3: CASSLGGTGTEAFF. The DNA for the CDR3 is TGTGCCAGCAGCTTGGGGGGGACCGGCACTGAAGCTTTCTTT.

The chain employs TRBV6-1 and TRBJ2-2; a possible D gene is TRBD1 (6 bases). Germline lookup yields CDR1 MNHNS and CDR2 SASEGT. The CDR3 sequence is 15 residues long. Trimming took off 4 bases at V and 3 bases at J, with 12 bases between the two ends. CDR3 residues: CASSVRTADTGELFF. The CDR3 nucleotides are TGTGCCAGCAGTGTCCGGACAGCTGACACCGGGGAGCTGTTTTTT.

The chain joins TRBV7-8 to TRBJ2-6, with a possible D match to TRBD1 (5 bases). CDR1 is SGHVS and CDR2 is FQNEAQ in the germline V gene. V was pared by 4 bases and J by 0 bases, with 16 bases between. The CDR3 contains 18 residues. CDR3 loop: CASSSTDRGFSGANVLTF. The CDR3 region has the DNA TGTGCCAGCAGCTCGACAGACCGCGGCTTCTCTGGGGCCAACGTCCTGACTTTC.

The V gene is TRBV7-8, the J gene TRBJ2-7; no clear D gene. Between the trimmed V and J ends, which lost 5 bases and 1 base, there was a span of 12 bases. The CDR3 consists of 14 residues. Germline lookup yields CDR1 SGHVS and CDR2 FQNEAQ. The CDR3 spells CASSPTEVSYEQYF. The CDR3 DNA reads as TGTGCCAGCAGCCCCACCGAGGTATCCTACGAGCAGTACTTC.

The chain links TRBV2 to TRBJ2-3; D is uncertain. Looked up from germline, CDR1 is SNHLY and CDR2 is FYNNEI. V gave up 4 bases and J gave up 7 bases, with 9 bases separating them. The CDR3 consists of 12 residues. The chain's CDR3 is CASSVAANTQYF. The CDR3 DNA is TGTGCCAGCAGTGTGGCGGCAAATACGCAGTATTTT.

V is TRBV12-5 and J is TRBJ2-5; TRBD2 aligns across 7 bases. CDR3 length: 21 amino acids. V shed 0 bases, J shed 2 bases, and the junction held 21 bases outside the gene matches. Germline CDR1 is LGHNT and CDR2 is FRNRAP. CDR3 coding DNA: TGTGCTAGTGGTTTGGTCCTACCGTATATACAAATGGGGGGGAGGCAAGAGACCCAGTACTTC. It encodes CASGLVLPYIQMGGRQETQYF.

V usage is TRBV5-1 and J usage is TRBJ2-7; 8 bases fit TRBD2. V lost 2 bases to trimming and J lost 3 bases; unmatched junction nucleotides: 1. Germline-derived CDR1 and CDR2 are SGHRS and YFSETQ. CDR3 length equals 13 residues. The CDR3 DNA follows: TGCGCCAGCAGCTTCAGCGGGGGCTACGAGCAGTACTTC. It codes for CASSFSGGYEQYF.

V and J are TRBV9 and TRBJ2-7, with 9 bases identical to TRBD1. The CDR3 is 15 amino acids. Germline V CDR1 and CDR2: SGDLS, YYNGEE. After removal of 4 bases from V and 1 base from J, the junction contained 6 bases not matched to a gene. DNA of the CDR3: TGTGCCAGCAGCCGAGACAGGGGGAAATCCTACGAGCAGTACTTC. Translating gives CASSRDRGKSYEQYF.

This clone has more than one count but fewer than ten. The chain has TRBV25-1 and TRBJ2-2; 10 bases are a match to TRBD2. Germline lookup yields CDR1 MGHDK and CDR2 SYGVNS. This CDR3 has 16 amino acids. Germline trimming cut 1 base from V and 7 bases from J; bases unmatched to any gene: 6. CDR3: CASSEFLAGAGGELFF. CDR3 coding DNA: TGTGCCAGCAGTGAATTCCTAGCGGGGGCAGGCGGGGAGCTGTTTTTT.

The V call is TRBV6-1, the J call TRBJ2-1; D not resolved. V was cut by 3 bases and J by 2 bases, with 11 bases left in between. This CDR3 region has 15 residues. CDR1 MNHNS and CDR2 SASEGT come from the germline V gene. The CDR3 reads CASSDNRPPYNEQFF. CDR3 coding DNA: TGTGCCAGCAGTGATAACCGGCCGCCCTACAATGAGCAGTTCTTC.

The chain has TRBV5-1 and TRBJ1-6; possible D gene TRBD1, 5 bases. The germline V gene has CDR1 SGHRS and CDR2 YFSETQ. Trimming shortened V by 4 bases and J by 0 bases, and 11 bases separated the two germline ends. The CDR3 consists of 16 residues. The CDR3 DNA follows: TGCGCCAGCAGCCCGCAGGGCAGCTCCTATAATTCACCCCTCCACTTT. This translates into CASSPQGSSYNSPLHF.

This clone appeared once. The chain combines TRBV6-1 with TRBJ1-2; D gene unclear. Trimming removed 5 bases from V and 0 bases from J, with 10 bases in between. Germline V gene sequence: CDR1 MNHNS, CDR2 SASEGT. The CDR3 has 14 amino acids. This chain's CDR3 is CASSPQVANYGYTF. The CDR3 DNA is TGTGCCAGCAGTCCTCAGGTAGCTAACTATGGCTACACCTTC.

This chain joins TRBV6-5 and TRBJ2-1; 11 positions agree with TRBD2. CDR1 is MNHEY, CDR2 SVGAGI, per germline. The trim removed 2 bases at V and 12 bases at J, leaving 3 bases unmatched. This CDR3 is 13 amino acids long. The CDR3 DNA sequence: TGTGCCAGCAGTTACACTAGCGGGGGAGGGCAGTTCTTC. Protein: CASSYTSGGGQFF.

This chain connects TRBV4-2 to TRBJ1-5; maybe TRBD1 (6 bases). CDR1 is LGHNA, CDR2 YNFKEQ, per germline. Trimming stripped 1 base from V and 11 bases from J, with 33 bases between. The CDR3 covers 20 residues. The CDR3 DNA sequence: TGTGCCAGCAGCCAAGCCGGTTCGGGGGCGTCAGGGTCAACCAGATGGTCCCAGCATTTT. Protein product: CASSQAGSGASGSTRWSQHF.

V and J are TRBV4-2 and TRBJ1-5; possible D gene TRBD1, 6 bases. Trimming pared 6 bases from V and 4 bases from J, leaving 16 bases between. The CDR3 contains 15 residues. Looked up from germline, CDR1 is LGHNA and CDR2 is YNFKEQ. The CDR3 bases are TGTGCCAGCAGACCTACTACAGGGCAGAATCAGCCCCAGCATTTT. Translation gives CASRPTTGQNQPQHF.

The chain links TRBV4-1 to TRBJ1-5; D uncertain. Trimming removed 1 base from V and 0 bases from J, with 10 bases in between. This CDR3 spans 16 amino acids. Germline-derived CDR1 and CDR2 are MGHRA and YSYEKL. The DNA for the CDR3 is TGCGCCAGCAGCCAAGGTCGAGCATATAGCAATCAGCCCCAGCATTTT. It encodes CASSQGRAYSNQPQHF.

The V call is TRBV7-9, the J call TRBJ2-7, with unresolved D. The CDR3 loop spans 13 amino acids. Germline values: CDR1 SEHNR, CDR2 FQNEAQ (reference sequence). Trimming pared 1 base from V and 3 bases from J, leaving 7 bases between. CDR3 protein: CASSLGPNYEQYF. In DNA, the CDR3 is TGTGCCAGCAGCTTAGGGCCGAACTACGAGCAGTACTTC.

The CDR3 loop is CARSLQGGVINQPQHF. The CDR3 nucleotides read TGTGCCAGAAGCTTACAAGGGGGAGTCATCAATCAGCCCCAGCATTTT. This rearrangement joins TRBV5-3 to TRBJ1-5, with a possible D match to TRBD1 (6 bases). TRBV5-3 is identified as an open reading frame with a role that is uncertain. The CDR3 is made up of 16 amino acids. The V gene lost 2 bases and the J gene lost 3 bases, with 15 bases spanning the gap.

This clone was seen a single time. V gene TRBV7-9 combines with J gene TRBJ2-5; 7 positions agree with TRBD1. The end of the DNA fits TRBJ2-7 better, so the J call may be wrong. The CDR3 runs to 13 residues. Germline CDR1 reads SEHNR; CDR2 reads FQNEAQ (reference sequence). The CDR3 loop is CASSLRQGYEQYF. The CDR3 DNA sequence: TGTGCCAGCAGCTTAAGACAGGGCTACGAGCAGTACTTC.

In its sample, this clone was seen once. The rearrangement uses TRBV5-1 and TRBJ2-7, with 8 nucleotides matching TRBD1. CDR3 size: 13 residues. The trim removed 4 bases at V and 4 bases at J, leaving 4 bases unmatched. Germline CDR1 reads SGHRS; CDR2 reads YFSETQ. In DNA form, the CDR3 reads TGCGCCAGCAGCGGAGGACAGGGATACGAGCAGTACTTC. It codes for CASSGGQGYEQYF. The variable domain in full, with the rest retrieved from reference TRBV5-1 and TRBJ2-7, is KAGVTQTPRYLIKTRGQQVTLSCSPISGHRSVSWYQQTPGQGLQFLFEYFSETQRNKGNFPGRFSGRQFSNSRSEMNVSTLELGDSALYLCASSGGQGYEQYFGPGTRLTVT.

The chain has TRBV6-5 and TRBJ1-6; 10 nucleotides align to TRBD1. Germline CDR1 and CDR2: MNHEY and SVGAGI. Germline trimming cut 5 bases from V and 8 bases from J; bases unmatched to any gene: 3. The CDR3 runs 14 residues. This chain's CDR3 is CASSDRGRDSPLHF. CDR3 nucleotide sequence: TGTGCCAGCAGTGACAGGGGGCGAGATTCACCCCTCCACTTT.

This chain connects TRBV19 to TRBJ2-6; possible D gene TRBD2, 7 bases. The CDR3 runs to 16 residues. V dropped 5 bases and J dropped 0 bases, with 11 bases sitting between them. CDR1 and CDR2 (germline): LNHDA, SQIVND (reference sequence). The CDR3 DNA reads as TGTGCCAGTAGTTCCCGGGGGGCCTCTGGGGCCAACGTCCTGACTTTC. Encoded protein: CASSSRGASGANVLTF.